A single sample is the source of the 14 T cell receptor beta chains below, sequenced in a study of T cell repertoires in cytomegalovirus infection. The antigens for these receptors are not known. A single record per CDR3 protein comes from TCRdb applying MiXCR to the reads. This table has a few hundred thousand distinct CDR3 sequences, roughly a fifth appearing once. Sequenced material: cultured PBMCs, taken from culture after CMV antigen stimulation. The receptors were sampled from a human donor in good health (CMV status not recorded). Some clones in this sample may be carry-over from other donors' samples.

CDR3 loop: CASSSPVELAGGGNEQFF. The CDR3 DNA follows: TGTGCCAGTAGTTCACCGGTGGAACTAGCGGGAGGAGGCAATGAGCAGTTCTTC. The rearrangement uses TRBV19 and TRBJ2-1; 12 nucleotides align to TRBD2. The CDR3 runs to 18 residues. The ends lost 5 bases at V and 6 bases at J; junction bases unmatched: 14. CDR1 LNHDA and CDR2 SQIVND come from the germline V gene (reference sequence).

This chain connects TRBV10-2 to TRBJ1-6; 7 bases agree with TRBD1. V lost 8 bases, J lost 5 bases, and 12 bases stayed unmatched. Germline CDR1 WSHSY, CDR2 SAAADI. The CDR3 is made up of 16 amino acids. CDR3 DNA sequence: TGCGCCAGCCTAGCGTATCAGGACAGGAATAATTCACCCCTCCACTTT. Translation gives CASLAYQDRNNSPLHF.

The V gene is TRBV5-4, the J gene TRBJ2-1; D could derive from TRBD1 or TRBD2 (5 bases each). The CDR3 is made up of 15 amino acids. Germline CDR1 SGHNT, CDR2 YYREEE (reference sequence). Deletions cut 2 bases from V and 5 bases from J, with 14 bases between. The CDR3 loop is CASSFVGTGDNEQFF. Here the CDR3 DNA reads TGTGCCAGCAGCTTTGTCGGGACCGGAGACAATGAGCAGTTCTTC.

This chain uses TRBV5-4 with TRBJ2-1; D ambiguous. Germline loops: CDR1 SGHNT, CDR2 YYREEE (reference sequence). The CDR3 has 16 amino acids. Trimming took 0 bases from V and 0 from J, leaving 10 bases between them. The CDR3: CASSLGAPSSYNEQFF. CDR3 in DNA: TGTGCCAGCAGCTTGGGAGCTCCCAGCTCCTACAATGAGCAGTTCTTC.

There are many counts of this clonotype. V usage is TRBV7-2 and J usage is TRBJ2-1, with D unresolved. Trimming shortened V by 4 bases and J by 0 bases, and 13 bases separated the two germline ends. Per the germline V gene, CDR1 is SGHTA and CDR2 is FQGNSA. The CDR3 is 16 residues long. CDR3 in amino acids: CASSWLQQSSYNEQFF. CDR3 in DNA: TGTGCCAGCAGCTGGCTACAGCAGAGCTCCTACAATGAGCAGTTCTTC.

This clonotype has a count of ten or more. The chain is built from TRBV7-2 and TRBJ1-1; D is ambiguous. V lost 1 base to trimming and J lost 3 bases, with 9 bases between them. Germline V lookup: CDR1 SGHTA, CDR2 FQGNSA. The CDR3 runs 14 residues. The CDR3 DNA reads TGTGCCAGCAGCTTAGTTGTGGGTGACACTGAAGCTTTCTTT. Its protein product is CASSLVVGDTEAFF.

This rearrangement joins TRBV4-1 to TRBJ2-1, with D hard to call. V gave up 4 bases and J gave up 1 base, with 11 bases separating them. Germline CDR1 is MGHRA and CDR2 is YSYEKL. This CDR3 spans 15 amino acids. The CDR3 is CASSPLPLSYNEQFF. The CDR3, as DNA: TGCGCCAGCAGCCCCCTTCCCTTGTCCTACAATGAGCAGTTCTTC.

V usage is TRBV7-9 and J usage is TRBJ2-1; 9 bases map to TRBD2. Trimming cost V 5 bases and J 4 bases; bases outside gene matches: 6. Germline V gene sequence: CDR1 SEHNR, CDR2 FQNEAQ (reference sequence). This CDR3 is 15 amino acids long. CDR3 loop: CASSPRREGYNEQFF. The CDR3 DNA reads TGTGCCAGCAGCCCTAGGCGGGAGGGATACAATGAGCAGTTCTTC.

In this sample, this clonotype turned up many times. V usage is TRBV7-6 and J usage is TRBJ2-7; weak D call: TRBD2 (6 bases). The germline V gene has CDR1 SGHVS and CDR2 FNYEAQ. With 7 bases removed from V and 5 bases from J, the gap between germline ends came to 12 bases. This CDR3 contains 12 residues. In DNA form, the CDR3 reads TGTGCCAGCAAAACGGGAGTCCACGAGCAGTACGTC. This translates into CASKTGVHEQYV.

This clonotype was observed at least ten times. V is TRBV7-7 and J is TRBJ1-1, with a possible D match to TRBD1 (6 bases). The CDR3 sequence is 13 residues long. The V gene's germline CDR1 is SSHAT and CDR2 FNYEAQ (reference sequence). Trimming left V 5 bases short and J 3 bases short, with 10 bases between. The DNA of the CDR3 is TGTGCCAGCAGCAAGGACAGCTACACTGAAGCTTTCTTT. It translates to CASSKDSYTEAFF.

This clonotype appeared a few times. The rearrangement uses TRBV2 and TRBJ2-1, with TRBD2 identical over 7 bases. The CDR3 consists of 16 residues. CDR1 is SNHLY, CDR2 FYNNEI, per germline. V trimming: 6 bases; J trimming: 7 bases; junction bases outside the gene matches: 15. CDR3 DNA: TGTGCCAGCAGATCGCCGGGACTAATGGGGAGGAATGAGCAGTTCTTC. Translated: CASRSPGLMGRNEQFF.

The chain links TRBV5-4 to TRBJ2-1; 10 positions match TRBD2. Germline trimming cut 6 bases from V and 6 bases from J; bases unmatched to any gene: 12. The CDR3 consists of 16 residues. Germline V gives CDR1 SGHNT, CDR2 YYREEE (reference sequence). This CDR3 is CASTSYRSSGGNEQFF. DNA for the CDR3: TGTGCCAGCACCTCTTATAGGTCTAGCGGGGGCAATGAGCAGTTCTTC.

This clonotype was observed many times. V and J are TRBV28 and TRBJ1-6; D uncertain. V lost 2 bases and J lost 11, with 10 bases in between. This CDR3 region has 13 residues. Germline V gives CDR1 MDHEN, CDR2 SYDVKM. CDR3 DNA: TGTGCCAGCAGTTTAGAACAACCTCCACCCCTCCACTTT. This translates into CASSLEQPPPLHF.

This clonotype has at least ten counts. V gene TRBV7-2 combines with J gene TRBJ2-5; no definite D call. This CDR3 region has 14 residues. Germline V gene data show CDR1 as SGHTA and CDR2 as FQGNSA. V was pared by 5 bases and J by 3 bases, with 13 bases between. The CDR3 loop reads CASSPRVLKETQYF. The CDR3 DNA follows: TGTGCCAGCAGCCCCCGGGTCCTCAAAGAGACCCAGTACTTC.